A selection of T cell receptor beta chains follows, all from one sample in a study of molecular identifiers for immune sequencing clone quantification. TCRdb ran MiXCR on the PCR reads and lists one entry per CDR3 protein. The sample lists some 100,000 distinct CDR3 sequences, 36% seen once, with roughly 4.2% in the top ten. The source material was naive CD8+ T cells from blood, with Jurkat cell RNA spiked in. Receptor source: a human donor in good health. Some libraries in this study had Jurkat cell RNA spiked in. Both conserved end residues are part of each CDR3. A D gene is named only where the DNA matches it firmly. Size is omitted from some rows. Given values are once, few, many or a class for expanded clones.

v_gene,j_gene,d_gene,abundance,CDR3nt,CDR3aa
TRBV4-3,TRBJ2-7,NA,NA,TGCGCCAGCAGCCAAGAGAGGAGCCCTTCCTACGAGCAGTACTTC,CASSQERSPSYEQYF
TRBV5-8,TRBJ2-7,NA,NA,TGTGCCAGCAGCTTCAGAGAGGAGCAGTACTTC,CASSFREEQYF
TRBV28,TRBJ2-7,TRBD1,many,TGTGCCAGCAGTCCATGGGACAGCTACGAGCAGTACTTC,CASSPWDSYEQYF
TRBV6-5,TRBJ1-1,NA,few,TGTGCCAGCAGATACAGCGTCGGGGGCGCAACTGAAGCTTTCTTT,CASRYSVGGATEAFF
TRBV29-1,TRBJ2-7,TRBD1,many,TGCAGCGTTGAAGATTCATCGGGGACAGGGATCTACGAGCAGTACTTC,CSVEDSSGTGIYEQYF
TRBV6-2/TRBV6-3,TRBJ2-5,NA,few,TGTGCCAGCAGTTACTCGATATTCGTAGCGGACCAAGAGACCCAGTACTTC,CASSYSIFVADQETQYF
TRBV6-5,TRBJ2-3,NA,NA,TGTGCCAGCAGATACGGGGCGGGCACGCAGTATTTT,CASRYGAGTQYF
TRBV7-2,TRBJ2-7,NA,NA,TGTGCCAGCAGCATCTACGGGAGCAAACCGCTCGTTCCCGAGCAGTACTTC,CASSIYGSKPLVPEQYF
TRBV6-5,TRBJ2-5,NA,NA,TGTGCCAGCAGTTACCCAGGCAGCCAAGAGACCCAGTACTTC,CASSYPGSQETQYF
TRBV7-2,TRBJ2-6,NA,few,TGTGCCAGCAGCTTAGGGGGGCTTGGGGCCACCGTCCTGACTTTC,CASSLGGLGATVLTF
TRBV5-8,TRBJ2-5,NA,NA,TGTGCCAGCAGCGTGCAGTTAAATCAAGAGACCCAGTCCTTC,CASSVQLNQETQSF
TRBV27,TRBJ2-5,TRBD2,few,TGTGCCAGCAGTCTACTCCCCACCGGGACTACAGAGACCCAGTACTTC,CASSLLPTGTTETQYF
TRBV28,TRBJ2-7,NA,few,TGTGCCAGCAGATACAGGGAAACGGGCTCCTACGAGCAGTACTTC,CASRYRETGSYEQYF
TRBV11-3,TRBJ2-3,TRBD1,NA,TGTGCCAGCAGCTTAAAACGCGGGACAGGTGGAGATACGCAGTATTTT,CASSLKRGTGGDTQYF
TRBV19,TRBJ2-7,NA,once,TGTGCCAGTAGTATAGGGTACGAGCAGTACTTC,CASSIGYEQYF
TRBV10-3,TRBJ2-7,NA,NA,TGTGCCACCGTAGGGCCTGGAGGACACGAGCAGTACTTC,CATVGPGGHEQYF
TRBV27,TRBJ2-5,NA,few,TGTGCCAGCAGTTTGTTTACGGGGCGCGGGTCCCCCCAGTACTTC,CASSLFTGRGSPQYF
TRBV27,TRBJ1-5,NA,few,TGTGCCGGCAGGAGAGGGGTTAAGCAGCCCCAGCATTTT,CAGRRGVKQPQHF
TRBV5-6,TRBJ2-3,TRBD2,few,TGTGCCAGCAGCGCATCGGGACTAGCCTTCACAGATACGCAGTATTTT,CASSASGLAFTDTQYF
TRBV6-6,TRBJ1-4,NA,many,TGTGCCAGCCTGAAGACTAATGAAAAACTGTTTTTT,CASLKTNEKLFF
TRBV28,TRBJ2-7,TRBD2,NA,TGTGCCAGCATTGGCGGGAGGGCCTATCTAAGCACCTACGAGCAGTACTTC,CASIGGRAYLSTYEQYF
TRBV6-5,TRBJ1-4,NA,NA,TGTGCCAGCAGTTTGATAGGGGCGAATGAAAAACTGTTGTTT,CASSLIGANEKLLF
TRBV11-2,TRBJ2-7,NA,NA,TGTGCCAGCAGCTTAGGGGAGACGATATACGAGCAGTACTTC,CASSLGETIYEQYF
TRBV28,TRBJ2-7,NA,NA,TGTGCCAGCAGTAAAATAAGTCTAGAGGACGAGCAGTACTTC,CASSKISLEDEQYF
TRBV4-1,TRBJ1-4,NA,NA,TGCGCCAGCAGCCAGGCTGCCGGACAAAATAATGTAAAACAGTTTTTT,CASSQAAGQNNVKQFF
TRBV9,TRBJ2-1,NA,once,TGTGCCAGCAGTCGGCCCTCCTACAATGGGCAGATCTTC,CASSRPSYNGQIF
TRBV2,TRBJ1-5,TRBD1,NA,TGTGCCAGCAGTCGGACAGGGGTATATAGCAATCAGCCCCAGCATTTT,CASSRTGVYSNQPQHF
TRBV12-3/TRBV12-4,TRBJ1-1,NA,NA,TGTGCCAGCAGTTTTGGGACACAGAACACTGAAGCTTTCTTT,CASSFGTQNTEAFF
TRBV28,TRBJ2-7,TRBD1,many,TGTGCCAGCAGTTTTCCCGGGACAGCCAGCTTC,CASSFPGTASF
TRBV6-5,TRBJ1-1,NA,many,TGTGCCAGCAGTTACTCTGCGACGCTGAACACTGAAGCTTTCTTT,CASSYSATLNTEAFF
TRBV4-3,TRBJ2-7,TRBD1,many,TGCGCCAGCAGCCAAGAACCCGCGGGACAGGGTTACTACGAGCAGTACTTC,CASSQEPAGQGYYEQYF
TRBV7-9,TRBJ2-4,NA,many,TGTGCCAGCAGCTTAGTTGAGACCAAAAACATTCAGTACTTC,CASSLVETKNIQYF
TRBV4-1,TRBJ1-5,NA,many,TGCGCCAGCAGCCAACGAGAAGTGGACAGCTTAGATGATAGCAATCAGCCCCAGCATTTT,CASSQREVDSLDDSNQPQHF
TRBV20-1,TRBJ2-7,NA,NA,TGCAGTGCTGATGTAGGGGGGCGACCCCCCTACGAGCAGTACTTC,CSADVGGRPPYEQYF
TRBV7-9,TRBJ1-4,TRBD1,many,TGTGCCAGCTCCGGGACAGCCGACGAAAAACTGTTTTTT,CASSGTADEKLFF
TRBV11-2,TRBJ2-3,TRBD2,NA,TGTGCCAGCGGCTACCGCTTCGGACTAGCGGGAGGGGCAGATACGCAGTATTTT,CASGYRFGLAGGADTQYF
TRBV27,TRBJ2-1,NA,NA,TGTGCCAGCAGTTTATCCGTAAACAATGAGCAGTTCTTC,CASSLSVNNEQFF
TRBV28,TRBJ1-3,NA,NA,TGTGCCAGCAGTAGGGACAAAAACATATATTTT,CASSRDKNIYF